The next 17 T cell receptor beta chains were all read from a single sample in a study of T cells in Graves' hyperthyroidism and ophthalmopathy. Researchers took RNA transcripts and amplified the TCR beta CDR3 regions from them. In the first-round RT-PCR of the TCR CDR3, the HTBI primer set was used. TCRdb re-analysed the multiplex PCR reads in MiXCR, keeping a single row per CDR3 protein. Counted here are around 540,000 distinct CDR3 sequences, approximately 16% occurring once; the ten biggest clones make up 25% to 30%. The sample was blood. These receptors were taken from a woman in her twenties or thirties with Graves' ophthalmopathy.

The chain couples TRBV28 to TRBJ1-4; 7 positions agree with TRBD1. Germline V gives CDR1 MDHEN, CDR2 SYDVKM. CDR3 length equals 15 residues. After removal of 4 bases from V and 4 bases from J, the junction contained 6 bases not matched to a gene. CDR3 sequence: CASSSTRQGNEKLFF. The CDR3 DNA follows: TGTGCCAGCAGTTCGACCCGACAGGGTAATGAAAAACTGTTTTTT.

This clonotype was observed a handful of times. J is TRBJ2-2 and V is TRBV28; D gene ambiguous. The germline CDR1 and CDR2 sequences are MDHEN and SYDVKM. Trimming shortened V by 2 bases and J by 4 bases, and 14 bases separated the two germline ends. The CDR3 has 16 amino acids. The CDR3 region is CASSLNVGMGTGELFF. The DNA for the CDR3 is TGTGCCAGCAGTTTAAATGTGGGAATGGGCACCGGGGAGCTGTTTTTT.

This clonotype has only a few counts. The chain carries TRBV12-3 or TRBV12-4 and TRBJ2-4; D unclear. V was shortened by 7 bases and J by 0 bases, with 7 bases between the two germline ends. CDR3 size: 13 residues. CDR3 nucleotide sequence: TGTGCCAGCACTATTATAGCCAAAAACATTCAGTACTTC. This translates into CASTIIAKNIQYF.

This clonotype was counted at least ten times. The chain uses TRBV5-1 and TRBJ2-5; D perhaps matches TRBD2 (6 bases). The CDR3 runs to 15 residues. V lost 4 bases and J 0 bases, leaving 13 bases between the germline ends. In germline, CDR1 is SGHRS, CDR2 YFSETQ. For the CDR3, the DNA is TGCGCCAGCAGCCGGGCGGGACGCAACCAAGAGACCCAGTACTTC. It translates to CASSRAGRNQETQYF.

J is TRBJ2-7 and V is TRBV28; TRBD2 matches at 11 bases. J was trimmed by 7 bases and V by 6 bases; bases with no gene match: 14. The CDR3 extends over 16 amino acids. CDR1 and CDR2 (germline): MDHEN, SYDVKM. CDR3 nucleotides: TGTGCCAGCAGGCCGTCCGGGGCTAGCGGGGGGAATGAGCAGTACTTC. It translates to CASRPSGASGGNEQYF.

This clonotype turned up a few times. This chain uses TRBV6-1 with TRBJ2-5; D gene ambiguous. Trimming shortened V by 5 bases and J by 2 bases, and 15 bases separated the two germline ends. CDR1 MNHNS and CDR2 SASEGT come from the germline V gene. This CDR3 is 15 amino acids long. The CDR3 sequence: CASSQHLDQQETQYF. In nucleotides, the CDR3 is TGTGCCAGCAGTCAACACCTGGACCAGCAAGAGACCCAGTACTTC.

This clonotype was observed a few times. This chain connects TRBV6-5 to TRBJ2-7; tentative D call: TRBD1 (6 bases). The germline V gene has CDR1 MNHEY and CDR2 SVGAGI. The CDR3 contains 14 residues. The V gene lost 0 bases and the J gene lost 5 bases, with 11 bases spanning the gap. The CDR3 reads CASSYSGAWDEQYF. CDR3 DNA: TGTGCCAGCAGTTACTCGGGGGCGTGGGACGAGCAGTACTTC.

This clonotype was seen repeatedly, ten times or more. The J gene is TRBJ2-1, the V gene TRBV11-2, with 7 bases aligning to TRBD2. Losses at the gene ends were 1 base for V and 6 bases for J; bases not matched to a gene: 6. The CDR3 has 15 amino acids. Germline V gene data show CDR1 as SGHAT and CDR2 as FQNNGV. The chain's CDR3 is CASSLVLAAFNEQFF. In DNA, the CDR3 is TGTGCCAGCAGCTTAGTGCTAGCGGCGTTCAATGAGCAGTTCTTC.

There are a few counts of this clonotype. V and J are TRBV28 and TRBJ2-5; 11 bases are shared with TRBD1. CDR1 and CDR2 (germline): MDHEN, SYDVKM. V gave up 6 bases and J gave up 0 bases; unmatched junction bases: 0. CDR3 length: 14 amino acids. In DNA form, the CDR3 reads TGTGCCAGCAGGGGACAGGGGGACCAAGAGACCCAGTACTTC. Translated, it gives CASRGQGDQETQYF.

The V and J genes are TRBV28 and TRBJ1-6; tentative D call: TRBD1 (5 bases). The germline V gene encodes CDR1 MDHEN and CDR2 SYDVKM. The CDR3 extends over 14 amino acids. V lost 7 bases to trimming and J lost 9 bases, with 16 bases between them. DNA for the CDR3: TGTGCCAGCACCTGGGGCCCTAGGACTTCACCCCTCCACTTT. This codes for CASTWGPRTSPLHF.

With respect to this clonotype: Possible read error: a much larger clone is one base away. The chain couples TRBV20-1 to TRBJ2-7; 9 nucleotides align to TRBD1. Germline loops: CDR1 DFQATT, CDR2 SNEGSKA (reference sequence). V lost 8 bases to trimming and J lost 3 bases; unmatched junction nucleotides: 8. This CDR3 contains 13 residues. CDR3 coding DNA: TGCAGTTCTCGGACAGGGGAAGGCTACGAGCAGTACTTC. Protein product: CSSRTGEGYEQYF.

This clonotype was found many times. The chain couples TRBV20-1 to TRBJ2-3; D ambiguous. Germline V lookup: CDR1 DFQATT, CDR2 SNEGSKA (reference sequence). The CDR3 consists of 13 residues. V was pared by 0 bases and J by 4 bases, with 8 bases between. In nucleotides, the CDR3 is TGCAGTGCTAGAGATACGGCCTCAGATACGCAGTATTTT. This codes for CSARDTASDTQYF.

This clonotype was detected ten times or more. The chain carries TRBV6-1 and TRBJ1-4; weak D call: TRBD1 (5 bases). Trimming pared 6 bases from V and 11 bases from J, leaving 10 bases between. This CDR3 is 11 amino acids long. CDR1 and CDR2 from the germline V gene are MNHNS and SASEGT. Here the CDR3 DNA reads TGTGCCAGCAGCCTCCGGGACAAACTGTTTTTT. Protein sequence: CASSLRDKLFF.

Worth noting for this clonotype: It may be a read error: a sequence one base away is much more abundant. The rearrangement uses TRBV6-1 and TRBJ1-2; D uncertain. The CDR3 has 13 amino acids. Germline V gene data show CDR1 as MNHNS and CDR2 as SASEGT. Between the trimmed V and J ends, which lost 5 bases and 4 bases, there was a span of 11 bases. The CDR3, as DNA: TGTGCCAGCAGTAGAGGCAGCGGCTATGGCTACACCTTC. Encoded protein: CASSRGSGYGYTF.

This clonotype was picked up many times. The rearrangement joins TRBV7-8 to TRBJ2-1, with TRBD2 as a possible D gene (6 bases). Germline CDR1 and CDR2: SGHVS and FQNEAQ. The CDR3 spans 14 residues. The germline V and J ends were trimmed by 2 bases and 10 bases, with 15 bases remaining between them. The CDR3 region has the DNA TGTGCCAGCAGCTTACTTTTGGGGGGAGTCGAGCAGTTCTTC. Translating gives CASSLLLGGVEQFF.

The J gene is TRBJ2-1, the V gene TRBV20-1; TRBD2 matches 9 bases. CDR1 DFQATT and CDR2 SNEGSKA come from the germline V gene (reference sequence). After removal of 1 base from V and 5 bases from J, the junction contained 9 bases not matched to a gene. The CDR3 is 16 residues long. This CDR3 is CSARALAGMLDNEQFF. The CDR3, as DNA: TGCAGTGCTAGAGCTCTAGCGGGAATGCTTGACAATGAGCAGTTCTTC.

J is TRBJ2-3 and V is TRBV9, with no clear D. The CDR3 is 13 residues long. Per germline, CDR1 SGDLS and CDR2 YYNGEE. The V and J ends lost 4 bases and 2 bases respectively, with 8 bases between them. The CDR3 DNA reads TGTGCCAGCAGCCCTTACCTCACAGATACGCAGTATTTT. Its translation is CASSPYLTDTQYF.